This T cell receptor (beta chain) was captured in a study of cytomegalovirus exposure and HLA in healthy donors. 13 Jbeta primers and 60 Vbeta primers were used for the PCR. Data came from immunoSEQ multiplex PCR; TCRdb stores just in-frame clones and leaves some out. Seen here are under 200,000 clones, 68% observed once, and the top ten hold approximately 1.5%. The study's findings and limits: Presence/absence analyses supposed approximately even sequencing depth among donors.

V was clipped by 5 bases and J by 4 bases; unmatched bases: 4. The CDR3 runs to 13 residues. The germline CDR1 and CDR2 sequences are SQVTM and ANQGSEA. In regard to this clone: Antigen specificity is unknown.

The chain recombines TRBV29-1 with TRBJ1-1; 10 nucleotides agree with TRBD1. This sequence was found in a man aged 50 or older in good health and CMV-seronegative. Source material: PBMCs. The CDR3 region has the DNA TGCAGCGTTCCGGGACAGGGGCTCACTGAAGCTTTCTTT. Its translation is CSVPGQGLTEAFF. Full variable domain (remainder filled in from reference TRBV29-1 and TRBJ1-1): SAVISQKPSRDICQRGTSLTIQCQVDSQVTMMFWYRQQPGQSLTLIATANQGSEATYESGFVIDKFPISRPNLTFSTLTVSNMSPEDSSIYLCSVPGQGLTEAFFGQGTRLTVV.